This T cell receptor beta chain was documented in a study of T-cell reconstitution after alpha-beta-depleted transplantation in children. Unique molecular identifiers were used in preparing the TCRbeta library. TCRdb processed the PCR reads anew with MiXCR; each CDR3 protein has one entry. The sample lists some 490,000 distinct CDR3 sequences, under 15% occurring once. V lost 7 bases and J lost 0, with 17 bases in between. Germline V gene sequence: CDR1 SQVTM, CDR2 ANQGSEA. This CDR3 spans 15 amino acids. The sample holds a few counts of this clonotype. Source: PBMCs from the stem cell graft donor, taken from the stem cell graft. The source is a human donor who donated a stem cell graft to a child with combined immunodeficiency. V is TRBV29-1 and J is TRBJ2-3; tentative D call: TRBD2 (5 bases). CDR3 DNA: TGCAGCGCCCCCTCACTAGGATCTAGCACAGATACGCAGTATTTT. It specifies CSAPSLGSSTDTQYF.